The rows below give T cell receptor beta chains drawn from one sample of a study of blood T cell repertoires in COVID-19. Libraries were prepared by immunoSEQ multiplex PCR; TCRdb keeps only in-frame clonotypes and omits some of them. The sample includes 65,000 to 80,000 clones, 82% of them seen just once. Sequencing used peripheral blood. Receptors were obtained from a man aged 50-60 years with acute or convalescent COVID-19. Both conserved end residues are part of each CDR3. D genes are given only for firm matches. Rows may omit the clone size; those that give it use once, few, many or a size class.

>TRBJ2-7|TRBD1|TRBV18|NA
TGTGCCAGCTCACCGGGACAGGGCGCCTACGAGCAGTACTTC
CASSPGQGAYEQYF
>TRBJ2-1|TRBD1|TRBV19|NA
TGTGCCAGTAGTAACGACAGGGGGCTTGAGCAGTTCTTC
CASSNDRGLEQFF
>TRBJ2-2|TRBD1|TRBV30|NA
TGTGCCTGGAGTGTATTGGGACAGGGGGCCGGGGAGCTGTTTTTT
CAWSVLGQGAGELFF
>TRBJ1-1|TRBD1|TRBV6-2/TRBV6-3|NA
TGTGCCAGCAGCCGACAGGGGTCCAACACTGAAGCTTTCTTT
CASSRQGSNTEAFF
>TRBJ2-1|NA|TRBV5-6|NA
TGTGCCAGCAGCTCCGTGACCCGGGTCTACAATGAGCAGTTCTTC
CASSSVTRVYNEQFF
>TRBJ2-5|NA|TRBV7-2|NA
TGTGCCAGCAGCTCGTCTTCAGAGACCCAGTACTTC
CASSSSSETQYF
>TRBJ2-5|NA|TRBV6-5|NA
TGTGCCAGCACGGTAGCGGCAGAGACCCAGTACTTC
CASTVAAETQYF
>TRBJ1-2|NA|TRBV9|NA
TGTGCCAGCAGTGAGTCCGGGGGTTTTGGCTACACCTTC
CASSESGGFGYTF
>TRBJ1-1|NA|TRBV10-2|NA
TGCGCCAGCAGTCGGGATTGGGCGGCTGAAGCTTTCTTT
CASSRDWAAEAFF
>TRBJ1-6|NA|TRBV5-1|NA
TGCGCCAGCTGGGACGGGGGAGGGTCACCCCTCCACTTT
CASWDGGGSPLHF
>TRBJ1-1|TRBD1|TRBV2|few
TGTGCCAGCAGGGGGACAGGACTAGCTTTCTTT
CASRGTGLAFF
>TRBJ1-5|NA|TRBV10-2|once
TGCGCCAGCAGATCCGGAGGAGGGGTCAAGAGCAATCAGCCCCAGCATTTT
CASRSGGGVKSNQPQHF
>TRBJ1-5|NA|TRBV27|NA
TGTGCCAGCAGTTTTGACGGGATGGGCAATCAGCCCCAGCATTTT
CASSFDGMGNQPQHF
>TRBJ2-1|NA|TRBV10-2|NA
TGCGCCAGCGGGGGGGCCATGTTGCTCAATGAGCAGTTCTTC
CASGGAMLLNEQFF
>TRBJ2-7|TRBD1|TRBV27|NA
TGTGCCAGCAGATTTAACCGACAGGGGCCTTCCAAGGGAGAGCAGTACTTC
CASRFNRQGPSKGEQYF
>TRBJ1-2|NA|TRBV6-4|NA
TGTGCCAGCACCCAATACTGGGGGGACTATGGCTACACCTTC
CASTQYWGDYGYTF
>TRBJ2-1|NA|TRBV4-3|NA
TGCGCCAGCAGCCAAGTTAGGGGCGATGAGCAGTTCTTC
CASSQVRGDEQFF
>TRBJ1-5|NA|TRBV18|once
TGTGCCAGCTCCCGGGACACCTCTCAGCCCCAGCATTTT
CASSRDTSQPQHF
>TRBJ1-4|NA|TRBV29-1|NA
TGCAGCGTTGAAGTTCAGGGCCGAAATGAAAAACTGTTTTTT
CSVEVQGRNEKLFF
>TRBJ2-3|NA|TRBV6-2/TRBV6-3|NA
TGTGCCAGCAGTTACACACCCACAGATACGCAGTATTTT
CASSYTPTDTQYF
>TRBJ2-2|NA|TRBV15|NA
TGTGCCACCAGCAGAGGAGGATCGGGGACCGGGGAGCTGTTTTTT
CATSRGGSGTGELFF
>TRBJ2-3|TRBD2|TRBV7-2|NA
TGTGCCAGCAGCTTTACTAGCGGGGGAAGCACAGATACGCAGTATTTT
CASSFTSGGSTDTQYF
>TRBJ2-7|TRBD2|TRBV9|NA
TGTGCCAGCAGCGTGTCGGGGGGTTCGAACGAGCAGTACTTC
CASSVSGGSNEQYF
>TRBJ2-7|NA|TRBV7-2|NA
TGTGCCAGCAGACTTACAGGGAGCTACGAGCAGTACTTC
CASRLTGSYEQYF
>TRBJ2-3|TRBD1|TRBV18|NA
TGTGCCAGCTCACCAATCTTGGGACAGGGGACAGATACGCAGTATTTT
CASSPILGQGTDTQYF
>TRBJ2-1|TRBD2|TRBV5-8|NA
TGTGCCAGCAGCTTGTGGCTAGCGGGAAACAATGAGCAGTTCTTC
CASSLWLAGNNEQFF
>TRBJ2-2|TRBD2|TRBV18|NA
TGTGCCAGCTCACCAACGCTAGCGGGAGTAGGCACCGGGGAGCTGTTTTTT
CASSPTLAGVGTGELFF
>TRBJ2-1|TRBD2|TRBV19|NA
TGTGCCAGTAGTTACGGCGGGGGGGCGAGGAATGAGCAGTTCTTC
CASSYGGGARNEQFF
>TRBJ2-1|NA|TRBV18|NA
TGTGCCAGCTCACCCTTCGCGGGGAGCTCCTACAATGAGCAGTTCTTC
CASSPFAGSSYNEQFF
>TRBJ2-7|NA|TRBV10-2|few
TGCGCCAGCAGTGAGATGCGGTCCGGTCCTCGGCAGTACTTC
CASSEMRSGPRQYF